The clone carrying this T cell receptor beta chain was counted at least ten times. The antigen remains undetermined. Trimming removed 3 bases at V and 1 base at J, with 9 bases between. CDR3 length equals 14 residues. Per germline, CDR1 KGHSH and CDR2 LQKENI. Documented time point: sample taken at primary tumor resection. TCRs were sequenced from unsorted whole RNA of tumor, nontumor lung or PBMC. The donors, more than 55 patients with untreated early-stage non-small cell lung cancer, provided the samples. Every cDNA TCR molecule received its own unique molecular identifier. TCRdb used MiXCR to reprocess the 5' RACE reads, holding one entry per CDR3 protein. Of roughly 39,000 distinct CDR3 sequences in the sample, roughly 6% were seen once. The source of the sample is a study of spatial heterogeneity in lung cancer. Findings of the study overall: The study found ubiquitous expanded tumor TCRs in blood more at resection than follow-up.

The sample in question was PBMCs, obtained at surgery. The chain couples TRBV18 to TRBJ1-1; D uncertain. This clonotype originated in a male donor with early-stage non-small cell lung cancer. The DNA of the CDR3 is TGTGCCAGCTCACCGAGTACAACGAACACTGAAGCTTTCTTT. It encodes CASSPSTTNTEAFF.